This T cell receptor beta chain was identified in a study of graft-versus-host responses after intestinal transplantation. Whole-study context: For two to three years after anti-thymocyte globulin induction, all recipients took tacrolimus and steroids.

In regard to this clone: Antigen: not known.

Produced via immunoSEQ multiplex PCR; TCRdb's table is partial and in-frame only. The table lists under 100,000 clones, about 93% of them singletons, with approximately 1.1% in the top ten. Germline V gene lookup returns CDR1 LNHNV and CDR2 YYDKDF (reference sequence). The CDR3 totals 17 residues. The V and J ends lost 0 bases and 0 bases respectively, with 12 bases between them. The chain employs TRBV15 and TRBJ1-5, with D hard to call. The starting material was unstimulated CD8+ T cells sorted from spleen or lymph node cells, obtained before transplant. This receptor was obtained from a human donor who was the organ donor for an intestinal transplant. In nucleotides, the CDR3 is TGTGCCACCAGCAGAGATGAGATTCCCCCTAGCAATCAGCCCCAGCATTTT. Protein sequence: CATSRDEIPPSNQPQHF.